The sample holds a few counts of the clone carrying this T cell receptor beta chain. Its specificity is not known. The data were taken from a study of CD8+ T cells in alopecia areata. CDR3 length: 16 amino acids. The germline V and J ends were trimmed by 2 bases and 5 bases, with 19 bases remaining between them. Germline V gene data show CDR1 as SGHNT and CDR2 as YYREEE (reference sequence). Broader study findings: Throughout tofacitinib, many expanded lesional clones continued to persist in scalp and blood.

After isolation, RNA underwent reverse transcription to generate cDNA as the sequencing template. Profiled with immunoSEQ multiplex PCR; TCRdb holds only in-frame clones, not every one. This sample has about 120,000 clones, with about 60% found just once. Specified treatment: oral pan-JAK inhibitor, 5-10 mg twice daily. This TCR derives from a human donor with alopecia areata. The rearrangement links TRBV5-4 to TRBJ1-2, with D unclear. This specimen consisted of CD8+ T cells sorted from blood, obtained at week 24, from a patient treated with tofacitinib. CDR3 region: CASSFKSATPLYGYTF. CDR3 nucleotides: TGTGCCAGCAGCTTTAAGTCAGCAACACCTCTGTATGGCTACACCTTC.